This entry concerns a single T cell receptor (beta chain). The antigen remains undetermined. This CDR3 contains 15 residues. Germline assignment: CDR1 MDHEN and CDR2 SYDVKM. V lost 4 bases to trimming and J lost 5 bases; unmatched junction nucleotides: 8. The data derive from a study of OX40 agonist ivuxolimab in advanced cancers. Some clones are missing from TCRdb's copy, which holds only in-frame ones; the method was immunoSEQ multiplex PCR. This table has some 41,000 clones, around nine tenths appearing once. Overall study findings and caveats: Clonal expansion by week 6 occurred in CD4+ and CD8+ blood T cells (at 0.1 to 3.0 mg/kg). Among T cells, CD8+ cells averaged more expanded clones than CD4+ cells. Clonal expansion among partial responders at 0.1-3.0 mg/kg ranked near the lowest.

The chain combines TRBV28 with TRBJ2-1; 7 bases fit TRBD2. This receptor was identified in an adult with an advanced solid tumor such as melanoma, head and neck, liver or kidney cancer. The starting material was CD4+ or CD8+ T cells sorted from blood, obtained in a trial of the OX40 agonist ivuxolimab. CDR3 region: CASSWGGSWDNEQFF. The CDR3 DNA follows: TGTGCCAGCAGTTGGGGCGGGAGTTGGGACAATGAGCAGTTCTTC.